A selection of T cell receptor beta chains follows, all from one sample in a study of regulatory T cells in long-lasting Graves disease. TCRdb reanalysed the multiplex PCR reads using MiXCR and keeps one entry per CDR3 protein. The top ten clones hold around 10% of a sample with roughly 430,000 distinct CDR3 sequences, about a sixth of them seen once. The same specimen was also included in a second study, on T cells in Graves' hyperthyroidism and ophthalmopathy.

Sample: peripheral blood mononuclear cells (PBMCs), taken at new diagnosis, from a patient treated with antithyroid drugs. The receptor source for this set is a woman under 40 with Graves disease. Each CDR3 is given with its conserved first and last residue. A D gene is named only where the DNA matches it firmly. For some rows the clone size is stated as once, few or many, or as a class when expanded; others skip it.

J	size	D	V	CDR3	DNA
TRBJ2-1	once	NA	TRBV20-1	CSARDSSVKRLSYNEQFF	TGCAGTGCTAGAGATTCTAGCGTTAAAAGACTCTCCTACAATGAGCAGTTCTTC
TRBJ2-5	many	TRBD2	TRBV11-2	CASSKPRLAERQETQYF	TGTGCCAGCAGCAAACCTCGACTAGCGGAACGCCAAGAGACCCAGTACTTC
TRBJ2-2	NA	NA	TRBV11-1	CASSFGPEASTGELFF	TGTGCCAGCAGCTTCGGCCCTGAGGCGAGCACCGGGGAGCTGTTTTTT
TRBJ2-3	many	TRBD2	TRBV29-1	CSDERGSWGDTQYF	TGCAGCGACGAACGCGGGAGTTGGGGAGATACGCAGTATTTT
TRBJ1-2	NA	NA	TRBV27	CASSLTAGGNYGYTF	TGTGCCAGCAGTTTAACCGCTGGCGGAAACTATGGCTACACCTTC
TRBJ2-7	NA	TRBD2	TRBV20-1	CSAYSGTSGRGSSYEQYF	TGCAGTGCTTACTCCGGGACTAGCGGGAGGGGTAGCTCCTACGAGCAGTACTTC
TRBJ2-2	many	TRBD2	TRBV18	CASSPLLAGEVGELFF	TGTGCCAGCTCACCACTACTAGCGGGAGAAGTCGGGGAGCTGTTTTTT
TRBJ2-7	few	NA	TRBV5-6	CASSAGRSDYEQYF	TGTGCCAGCAGCGCGGGAAGATCAGACTACGAGCAGTACTTC
TRBJ2-7	many	NA	TRBV30	CAWSRALYEQYF	TGTGCCTGGAGCAGGGCACTTTACGAGCAGTACTTC
TRBJ2-3	many	NA	TRBV28	CASSLVAATDTQYF	TGTGCCAGCAGTTTAGTGGCGGCTACAGATACGCAGTATTTT
TRBJ1-6	NA	NA	TRBV19	CASTRTDWSSYNSPLHF	TGTGCCAGTACCCGGACGGATTGGAGCTCCTATAATTCACCCCTCCACTTT
TRBJ2-1	many	NA	TRBV27	CASSFGGNEQFF	TGTGCCAGCAGCTTCGGGGGCAATGAGCAGTTCTTC
TRBJ2-7	many	TRBD1	TRBV27	CASSWGQGGAYEQYF	TGTGCCAGCAGTTGGGGACAGGGTGGAGCCTACGAGCAGTACTTC